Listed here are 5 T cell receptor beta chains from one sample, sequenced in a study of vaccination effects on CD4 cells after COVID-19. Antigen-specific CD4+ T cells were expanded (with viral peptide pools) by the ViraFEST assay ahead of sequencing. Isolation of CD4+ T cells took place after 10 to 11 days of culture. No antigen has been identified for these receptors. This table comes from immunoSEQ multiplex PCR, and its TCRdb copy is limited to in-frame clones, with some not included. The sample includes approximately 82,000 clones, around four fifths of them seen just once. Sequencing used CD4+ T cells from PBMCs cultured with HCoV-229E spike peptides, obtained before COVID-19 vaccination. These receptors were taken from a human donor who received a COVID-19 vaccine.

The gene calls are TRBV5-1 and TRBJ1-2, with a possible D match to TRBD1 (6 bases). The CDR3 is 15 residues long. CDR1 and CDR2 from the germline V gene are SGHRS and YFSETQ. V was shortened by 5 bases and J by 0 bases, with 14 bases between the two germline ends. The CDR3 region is CASSKQRGTNYGYTF. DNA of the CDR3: TGCGCCAGCAGTAAACAAAGGGGGACTAACTATGGCTACACCTTC. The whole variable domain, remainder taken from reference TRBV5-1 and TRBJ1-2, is KAGVTQTPRYLIKTRGQQVTLSCSPISGHRSVSWYQQTPGQGLQFLFEYFSETQRNKGNFPGRFSGRQFSNSRSEMNVSTLELGDSALYLCASSKQRGTNYGYTFGSGTRLTVV.

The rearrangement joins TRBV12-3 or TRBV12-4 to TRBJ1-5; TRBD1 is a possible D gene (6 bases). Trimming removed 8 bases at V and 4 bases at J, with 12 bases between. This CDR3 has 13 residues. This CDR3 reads CASAQGRNQPQHF. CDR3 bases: TGTGCCAGCGCCCAGGGGCGGAATCAGCCCCAGCATTTT.

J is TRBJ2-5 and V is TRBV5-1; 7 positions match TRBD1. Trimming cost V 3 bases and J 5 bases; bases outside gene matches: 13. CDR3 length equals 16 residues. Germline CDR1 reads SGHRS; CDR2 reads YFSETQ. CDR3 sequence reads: CASSSGPQGVGETQYF. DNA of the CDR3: TGCGCCAGCAGCTCGGGACCTCAGGGGGTAGGGGAGACCCAGTACTTC.

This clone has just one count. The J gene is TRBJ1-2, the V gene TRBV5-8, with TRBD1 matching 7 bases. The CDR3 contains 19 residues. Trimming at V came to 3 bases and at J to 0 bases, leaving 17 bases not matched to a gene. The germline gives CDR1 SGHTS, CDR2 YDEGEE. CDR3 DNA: TGTGCCAGCAGCTACCGCCCAATGACAGGGAGGGCAGCTAACTATGGCTACACCTTC. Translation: CASSYRPMTGRAANYGYTF.

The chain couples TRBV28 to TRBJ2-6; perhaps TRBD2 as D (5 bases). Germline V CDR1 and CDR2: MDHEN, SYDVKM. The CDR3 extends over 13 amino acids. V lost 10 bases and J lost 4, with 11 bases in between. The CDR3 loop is CATLAPGANVLTF. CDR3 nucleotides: TGTGCCACCCTAGCTCCAGGGGCCAACGTCCTGACTTTC.